These T cell receptor beta chains were read from a single sample in a study of vaccination and CD4 T cells after COVID-19. TCRdb fed the PCR reads into MiXCR, producing one record per CDR3 protein. The data hold 20,000 to 25,000 distinct CDR3 sequences, with less than 35% observed a single time. These TCRs' antigens remain unknown. The sample consisted of CD4+ T cells from blood, cultured in vitro, taken about 7 months after SARS-CoV-2 vaccination. These receptors came from a human donor who had recovered from COVID-19. Each CDR3 is given with its conserved first and last residue. D genes are given only for firm matches. Part of the rows lack a size; the others show once, few, many or a class for expanded clones.

>-|TRBV29-1|TRBD2|TRBJ2-7
TGCAGCGTTGAATGGCTAGCGGGAATAGGAGAGCAGTACTTC
CSVEWLAGIGEQYF
>few|TRBV20-1|-|TRBJ1-5
TGCAGTGCTAGACGCAGAGGTTATAGCAATCAGCCCCAGCATTTT
CSARRRGYSNQPQHF
>few|TRBV11-3|-|TRBJ2-5
TGTGCCAGCAGCTCGAGGGAGGATGGAGAGACCCAGTACTTC
CASSSREDGETQYF
>-|TRBV7-2|-|TRBJ1-2
TGTGCCAGCAGCTTAGACGCATCTACAAACTATGGCTACACCTTC
CASSLDASTNYGYTF
>-|TRBV15|TRBD1|TRBJ1-1
TGTGCCACCAGCAGGGGACAGGGGATGAACACTGAAGCTTTCTTT
CATSRGQGMNTEAFF
>-|TRBV20-1|TRBD2|TRBJ2-3
TGCAGTGCCGCATGGACTAGCGGAGGGACAGATACGCAGTATTTT
CSAAWTSGGTDTQYF
>-|TRBV28|TRBD1|TRBJ1-3
TGTGCCAGCAGTAGACCGGGACAGGGACACTCTGGAAACACCATATATTTT
CASSRPGQGHSGNTIYF
>-|TRBV6-6|-|TRBJ2-7
TGTGCCAGCAGTGAAACAGGGTACACCTACGAGCAGTACTTC
CASSETGYTYEQYF
>-|TRBV4-3|TRBD2|TRBJ2-5
TGCGCCAGCAGCCAAGGGTTAGACCGCGGGAGGTCGGAGACCCAGTACTTC
CASSQGLDRGRSETQYF
>few|TRBV7-8|-|TRBJ2-1
TGTGCCAGCAGCTTAACAGCGGTGAGCTCCTACAATGAGCAGTTCTTC
CASSLTAVSSYNEQFF
>-|TRBV20-1|-|TRBJ1-1
TGCAGTGCAAGCCCGAGGGGGAACACTGAAGCTTTCTTT
CSASPRGNTEAFF
>-|TRBV20-1|-|TRBJ2-3
TGCAGTGCTAGCCAGGGGGGTATCACAGATACGCAGTATTTT
CSASQGGITDTQYF
>few|TRBV6-2/TRBV6-3|-|TRBJ2-5
TGTGCCAGCAGTCGGGGGTTGGTCTCGGGGCCAGAGACCCAGTACTTC
CASSRGLVSGPETQYF
>-|TRBV20-1|TRBD2|TRBJ2-2
TGCAGTGCTGACCCCCGGGGACTAGCGGGTTCGAACACCGGGGAGCTGTTTTTT
CSADPRGLAGSNTGELFF
>-|TRBV20-1|-|TRBJ1-2
TGCAGTGCTAGAAACCGCGTGGCAGGTTGGGATGGCTACACCTTC
CSARNRVAGWDGYTF
>few|TRBV27|TRBD1|TRBJ1-6
TGTGCCAGCAGTTTGGAGGGACAGAATAATTCACCCCTCCACTTT
CASSLEGQNNSPLHF
>few|TRBV7-9|-|TRBJ2-3
TGTGCCAGCAGCCCCCAGCGAAACACAGATACGCAGTATTTT
CASSPQRNTDTQYF
>few|TRBV7-9|-|TRBJ2-7
TGTGCCAGCAGCCCCGGTTCGCCTCTCTACGAGCAGTACTTC
CASSPGSPLYEQYF
>few|TRBV28|-|TRBJ2-5
TGTGCCAGCTCAGGGGAAGCTTGGGACTCGTACCAAGAGACCCAGTACTTC
CASSGEAWDSYQETQYF
>-|TRBV11-1|TRBD1|TRBJ2-7
TGTGCCAGCTCAAGTAGGGACAGGCGATACGAGCAGTACTTC
CASSSRDRRYEQYF
>few|TRBV24-1|-|TRBJ2-7
TGTGCCACCAGTGATCCGACAGGCGACTCCTACGAGCAGTACTTC
CATSDPTGDSYEQYF
>few|TRBV20-1|-|TRBJ1-5
TGCAGTGCTAGAGCCCCGGACGGAAACAATCAGCCCCAGCATTTT
CSARAPDGNNQPQHF
>few|TRBV6-5|TRBD1|TRBJ2-7
TGTGCCAGCAGTTTAACATCGACAGGGTACGAGCAGTACTTC
CASSLTSTGYEQYF
>-|TRBV7-9|-|TRBJ2-7
TGTGCCAGCGAAGGAGGCTCCTACGAGCAGTACTTC
CASEGGSYEQYF
>-|TRBV20-1|-|TRBJ1-5
TGCAGTGCTAGAGATACCCGGGCAGCCCGTCGGAATCAGCCCCAGCATTTT
CSARDTRAARRNQPQHF
>-|TRBV20-1|TRBD1|TRBJ2-2
TGCAGTGCCCCCCGGGACAGATGGGACACCGGGGAGCTGTTTTTT
CSAPRDRWDTGELFF
>-|TRBV20-1|-|TRBJ2-2
TGCAGTGCTAGGGACGGGAGAGACGACGGGGAGCTGTTTTTT
CSARDGRDDGELFF
>few|TRBV7-2|-|TRBJ1-1
TGTGCCAGCAGCTTAACAAGCACTGAAGCTTTCTTT
CASSLTSTEAFF
>-|TRBV20-1|-|TRBJ2-5
TGCAGTGCTAGACCTGGCGGGAAGGAGACCCAGTACTTC
CSARPGGKETQYF
>few|TRBV7-8|-|TRBJ2-7
TGTGCCAGCAGCTCCCCGGCCGAGCAGTACTTC
CASSSPAEQYF
>-|TRBV29-1|TRBD1|TRBJ1-2
TGCAGCGCGCTTGACAGGGGGAATTATGGCTACACCTTC
CSALDRGNYGYTF
>-|TRBV7-9|-|TRBJ2-1
TGTGCCAGCAGCTTATGGACAGACAATGAGCAGTTCTTC
CASSLWTDNEQFF
>-|TRBV28|-|TRBJ2-7
TGTGCCAGCAGTCCGTACGACAGGCCCCACGAGCAGTACTTC
CASSPYDRPHEQYF
>-|TRBV28|-|TRBJ1-5
TGTGCCAGCAGCTCGGGGCCGGGGGGTCAGCCCCAGCATTTT
CASSSGPGGQPQHF
>-|TRBV20-1|TRBD2|TRBJ2-5
TGCAGTGCTAGAGAAACTAGCGGGAGAGGGGAGACCCAGTACTTC
CSARETSGRGETQYF
>-|TRBV20-1|-|TRBJ2-7
TGCAGTGCCCGACTACCCGTCTCCTACGAGCAGTACTTC
CSARLPVSYEQYF
>few|TRBV28|TRBD2|TRBJ2-1
TGTGCCAGCAGTTTGGCGGGAGGCTTCAGGAATGAGCAGTTCTTC
CASSLAGGFRNEQFF
>-|TRBV7-2|-|TRBJ1-5
TGTGCCAGCAGCTTTGGGATCCATTCCGATCAGCCCCAGCATTTT
CASSFGIHSDQPQHF
>-|TRBV20-1|TRBD2|TRBJ2-3
TGCAGTGCTAGACCCGCGGGAGTCACGCAGTATTTT
CSARPAGVTQYF
>-|TRBV7-2|-|TRBJ2-7
TGTGCCAGCAGCCCTATTTCCGCGCGCGAGCAGTACTTC
CASSPISAREQYF
>-|TRBV4-2|-|TRBJ1-6
TGTGCCAGCAGCCCATCCCTCGACGCCATAATGCCCCTCCACTTT
CASSPSLDAIMPLHF
>few|TRBV7-9|-|TRBJ1-6
TGTGCCAGCAGCCCTCTTTCAGGGAATAATTCACCCCTCCACTTT
CASSPLSGNNSPLHF
>few|TRBV28|TRBD1|TRBJ1-5
TGTGGGTGCAGGGGGGGAAGAGGTAGCAATCAGCCCCAGCATTTT
CGCRGGRGSNQPQHF
>-|TRBV24-1|-|TRBJ2-5
TGTGCCACCAGTGATTCGATCTTGGAGACCCAGTACTTC
CATSDSILETQYF
>-|TRBV29-1|-|TRBJ1-2
TGCAGCGTTGGGGTGGGGGGCTACACCTTC
CSVGVGGYTF
>-|TRBV20-1|TRBD1|TRBJ2-1
TGCAGTGCCAGGTCCCCACAGGGGGGCTCCTACAATGAGCAGTTCTTC
CSARSPQGGSYNEQFF